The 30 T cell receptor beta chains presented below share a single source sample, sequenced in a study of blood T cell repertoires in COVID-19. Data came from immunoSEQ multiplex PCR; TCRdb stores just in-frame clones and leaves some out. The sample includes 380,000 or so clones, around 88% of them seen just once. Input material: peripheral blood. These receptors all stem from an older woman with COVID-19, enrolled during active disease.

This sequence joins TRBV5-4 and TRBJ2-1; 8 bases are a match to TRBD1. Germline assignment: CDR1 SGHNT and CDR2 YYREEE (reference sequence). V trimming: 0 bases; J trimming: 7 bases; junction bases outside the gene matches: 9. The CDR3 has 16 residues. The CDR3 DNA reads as TGTGCCAGCAGCTTGGGACCGGACAGGGTTGAAAATGAGCAGTTCTTC. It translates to CASSLGPDRVENEQFF.

CDR3 amino acids: CASSPKGADTQYF. DNA of the CDR3: TGTGCCAGCAGTCCAAAAGGGGCAGATACGCAGTATTTT. V and J are TRBV11-3 and TRBJ2-3; D is perhaps TRBD1 (5 bases). The ends were cut back, 6 bases at V and 4 bases at J, with 11 bases in the middle. The germline gives CDR1 SGHNT, CDR2 YENEEA. This CDR3 has 13 residues.

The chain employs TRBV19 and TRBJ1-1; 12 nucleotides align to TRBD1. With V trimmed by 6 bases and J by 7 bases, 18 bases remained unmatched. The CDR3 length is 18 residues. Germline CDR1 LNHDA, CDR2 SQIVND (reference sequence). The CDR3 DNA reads TGTGCCAGTAGACTCCCCCCGGGACAGGGGGCCCGAAGGGGTGAAGCTTTCTTT. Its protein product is CASRLPPGQGARRGEAFF.

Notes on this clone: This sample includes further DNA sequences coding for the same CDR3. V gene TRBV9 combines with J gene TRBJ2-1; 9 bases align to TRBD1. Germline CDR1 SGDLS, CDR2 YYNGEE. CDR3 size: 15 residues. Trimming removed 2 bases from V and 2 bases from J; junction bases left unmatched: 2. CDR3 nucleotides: TGTGCCAGCAGCGTCCGGGACAGGGCCTACAATGAGCAGTTCTTC. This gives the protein CASSVRDRAYNEQFF.

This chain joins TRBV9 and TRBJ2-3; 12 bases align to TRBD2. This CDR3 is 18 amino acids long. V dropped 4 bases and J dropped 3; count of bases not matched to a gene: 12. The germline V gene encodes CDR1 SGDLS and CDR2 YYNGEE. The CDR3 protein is CASSSGLAGYLGTDTQYF. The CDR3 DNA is TGTGCCAGCAGCTCCGGACTAGCGGGGTACTTAGGGACAGATACGCAGTATTTT.

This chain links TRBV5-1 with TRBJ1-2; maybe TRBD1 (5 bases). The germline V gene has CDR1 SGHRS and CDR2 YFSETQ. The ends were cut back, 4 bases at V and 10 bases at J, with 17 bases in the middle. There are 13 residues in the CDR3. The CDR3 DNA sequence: TGCGCCAGCAGCCTGGACGGAGGGGTTGTCTACACCTTC. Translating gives CASSLDGGVVYTF.

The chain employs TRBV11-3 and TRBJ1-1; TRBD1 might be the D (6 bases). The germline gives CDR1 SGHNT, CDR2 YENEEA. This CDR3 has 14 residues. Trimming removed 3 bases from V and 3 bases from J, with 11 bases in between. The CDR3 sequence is CASSFLQGHTEAFF. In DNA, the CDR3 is TGTGCCAGCAGCTTCTTACAGGGTCACACTGAAGCTTTCTTT.

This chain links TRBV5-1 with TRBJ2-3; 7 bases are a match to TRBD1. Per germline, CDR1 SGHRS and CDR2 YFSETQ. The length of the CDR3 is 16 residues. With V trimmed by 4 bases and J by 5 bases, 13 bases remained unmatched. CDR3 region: CASSPYRGRGLDTQYF. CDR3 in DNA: TGCGCCAGCAGCCCCTACAGGGGAAGGGGATTAGATACGCAGTATTTT.

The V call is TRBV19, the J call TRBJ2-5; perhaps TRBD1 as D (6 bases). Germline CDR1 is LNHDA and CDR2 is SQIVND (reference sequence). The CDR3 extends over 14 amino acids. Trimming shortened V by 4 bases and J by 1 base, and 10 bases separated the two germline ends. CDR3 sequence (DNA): TGTGCCAGTAGTAGAGGACAGACCCAAGAGACCCAGTACTTC. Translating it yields CASSRGQTQETQYF. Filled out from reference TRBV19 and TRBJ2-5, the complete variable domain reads DGGITQSPKYLFRKEGQNVTLSCEQNLNHDAMYWYRQDPGQGLRLIYYSQIVNDFQKGDIAEGYSVSREKKESFPLTVTSAQKNPTAFYLCASSRGQTQETQYFGPGTRLLVL.

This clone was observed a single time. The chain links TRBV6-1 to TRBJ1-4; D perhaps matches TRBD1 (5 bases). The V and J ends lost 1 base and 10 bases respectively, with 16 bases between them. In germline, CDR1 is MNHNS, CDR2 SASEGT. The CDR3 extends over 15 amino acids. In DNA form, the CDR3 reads TGTGCCAGCAGTGAAGGTGCGGGGGTGTCGAGAAAACTGTTTTTT. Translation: CASSEGAGVSRKLFF.

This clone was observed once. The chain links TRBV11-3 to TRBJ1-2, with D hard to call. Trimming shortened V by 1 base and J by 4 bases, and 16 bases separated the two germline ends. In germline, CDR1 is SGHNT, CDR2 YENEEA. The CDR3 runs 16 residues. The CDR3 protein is CASSLVTGRSTYGYTF. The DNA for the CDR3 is TGTGCCAGCAGCTTAGTCACGGGGAGGAGCACCTATGGCTACACCTTC.

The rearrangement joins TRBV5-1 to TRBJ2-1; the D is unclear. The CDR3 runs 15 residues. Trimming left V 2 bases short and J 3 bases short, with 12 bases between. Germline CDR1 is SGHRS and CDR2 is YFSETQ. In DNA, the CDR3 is TGCGCCAGCAGCTTTCCCTCCTCGTACTACAATGAGCAGTTCTTC. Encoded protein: CASSFPSSYYNEQFF. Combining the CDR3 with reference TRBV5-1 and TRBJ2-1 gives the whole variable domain KAGVTQTPRYLIKTRGQQVTLSCSPISGHRSVSWYQQTPGQGLQFLFEYFSETQRNKGNFPGRFSGRQFSNSRSEMNVSTLELGDSALYLCASSFPSSYYNEQFFGPGTRLTVL.

CDR3 in DNA: TGTGCCAGCAGCTCCGGGACAGTAATCTCCTACGAGCAGTACTTC. It specifies CASSSGTVISYEQYF. This chain joins TRBV2 and TRBJ2-7, with 7 bases lining up with TRBD1. Germline V gives CDR1 SNHLY, CDR2 FYNNEI. The CDR3 loop spans 15 amino acids. V shed 6 bases and J 0 bases; nucleotides not matched to a gene: 8.

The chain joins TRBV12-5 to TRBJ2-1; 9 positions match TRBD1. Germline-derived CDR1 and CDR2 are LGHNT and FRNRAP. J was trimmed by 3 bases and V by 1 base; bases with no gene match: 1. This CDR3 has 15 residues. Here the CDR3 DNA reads TGTGCTAGTGGTTTGGGACAGGGGGACTACAATGAGCAGTTCTTC. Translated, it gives CASGLGQGDYNEQFF.

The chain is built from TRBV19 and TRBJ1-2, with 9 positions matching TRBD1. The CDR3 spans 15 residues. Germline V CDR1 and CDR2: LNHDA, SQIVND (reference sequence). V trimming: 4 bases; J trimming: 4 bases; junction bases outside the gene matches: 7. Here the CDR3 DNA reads TGTGCCAGTAGTAGGGGACAGGGACTTGGCTATGGCTACACCTTC. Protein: CASSRGQGLGYGYTF.

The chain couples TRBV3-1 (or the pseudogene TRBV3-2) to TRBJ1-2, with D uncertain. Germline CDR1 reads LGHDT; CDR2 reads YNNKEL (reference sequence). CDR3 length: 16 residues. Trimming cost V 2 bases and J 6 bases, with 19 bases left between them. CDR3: CASSQSRGQQVNGYTF. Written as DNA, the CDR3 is TGTGCCAGCAGCCAATCGCGAGGGCAGCAGGTAAATGGCTACACCTTC.

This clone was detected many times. The CDR3 region has the DNA TGTGCCAGCAGCCACACCCGGGCAGGGGGACTGTTTTTT. This gives the protein CASSHTRAGGLFF. The V call is TRBV3-1 (or the pseudogene TRBV3-2), the J call TRBJ1-4; 7 bases are shared with TRBD1. Trimming cost V 3 bases and J 13 bases; bases outside gene matches: 8. CDR1 and CDR2 (germline): LGHDT, YNNKEL (reference sequence). CDR3 length: 13 residues.

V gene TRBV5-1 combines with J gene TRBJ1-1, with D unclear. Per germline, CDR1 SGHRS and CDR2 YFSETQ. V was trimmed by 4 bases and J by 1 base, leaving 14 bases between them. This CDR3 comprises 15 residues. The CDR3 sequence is CASSPRTGGNTEAFF. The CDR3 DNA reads TGCGCCAGCAGCCCCCGGACGGGAGGGAACACTGAAGCTTTCTTT.

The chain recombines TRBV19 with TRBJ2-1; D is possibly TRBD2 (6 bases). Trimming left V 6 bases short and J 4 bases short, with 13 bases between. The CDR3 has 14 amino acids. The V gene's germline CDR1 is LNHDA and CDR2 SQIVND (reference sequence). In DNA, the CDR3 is TGTGCCAGTAGCATTAGCAGCGGGTACAATGAGCAGTTCTTC. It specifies CASSISSGYNEQFF.

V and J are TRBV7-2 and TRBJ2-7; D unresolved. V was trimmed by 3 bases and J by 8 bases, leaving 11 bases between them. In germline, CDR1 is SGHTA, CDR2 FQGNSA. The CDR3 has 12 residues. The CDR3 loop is CASSLMANQQYF. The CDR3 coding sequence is TGTGCCAGCAGCTTGATGGCAAACCAGCAGTACTTC.

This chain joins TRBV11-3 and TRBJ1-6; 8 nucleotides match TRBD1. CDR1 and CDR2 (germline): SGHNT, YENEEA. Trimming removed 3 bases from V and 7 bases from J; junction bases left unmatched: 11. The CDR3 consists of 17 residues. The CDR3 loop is CASSFDGSGGGNSPLHF. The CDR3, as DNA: TGTGCCAGCAGCTTCGACGGTTCAGGGGGCGGGAATTCACCCCTCCACTTT.

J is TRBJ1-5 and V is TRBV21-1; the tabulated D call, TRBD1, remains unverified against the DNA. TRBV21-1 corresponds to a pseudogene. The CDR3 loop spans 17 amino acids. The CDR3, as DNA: TGTGCCAGCAGCAAAGTTGAGGGGTGGCCAGGGGGACGGCCCCAGCATTTT. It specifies CASSKVEGWPGGRPQHF.

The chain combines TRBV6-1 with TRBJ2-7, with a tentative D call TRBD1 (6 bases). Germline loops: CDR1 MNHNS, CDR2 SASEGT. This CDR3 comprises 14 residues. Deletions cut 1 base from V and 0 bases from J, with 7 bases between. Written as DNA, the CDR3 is TGTGCCAGCAGTGAAGGGACAGTCTCCTACGAGCAGTACTTC. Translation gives CASSEGTVSYEQYF.

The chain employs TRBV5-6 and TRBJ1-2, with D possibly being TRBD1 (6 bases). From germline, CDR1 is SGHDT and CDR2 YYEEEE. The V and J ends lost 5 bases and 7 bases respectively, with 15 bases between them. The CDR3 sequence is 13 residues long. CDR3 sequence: CASRVGGAVGYTF. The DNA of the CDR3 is TGTGCCAGCAGGGTCGGGGGGGCTGTTGGCTACACCTTC.

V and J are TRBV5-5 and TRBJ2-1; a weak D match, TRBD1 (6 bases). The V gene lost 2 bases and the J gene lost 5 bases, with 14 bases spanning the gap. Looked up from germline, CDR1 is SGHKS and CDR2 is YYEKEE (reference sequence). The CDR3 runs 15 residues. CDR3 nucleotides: TGTGCCAGCAGCTTCGGGCAGGGGATAGACAATGAGCAGTTCTTC. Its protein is CASSFGQGIDNEQFF.

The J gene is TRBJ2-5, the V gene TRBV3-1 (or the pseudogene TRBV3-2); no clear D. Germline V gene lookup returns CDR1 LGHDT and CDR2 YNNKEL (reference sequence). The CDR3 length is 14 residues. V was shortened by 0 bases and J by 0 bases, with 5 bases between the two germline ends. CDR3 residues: CASSQDRYQETQYF. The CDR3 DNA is TGTGCCAGCAGCCAAGACCGGTACCAAGAGACCCAGTACTTC.

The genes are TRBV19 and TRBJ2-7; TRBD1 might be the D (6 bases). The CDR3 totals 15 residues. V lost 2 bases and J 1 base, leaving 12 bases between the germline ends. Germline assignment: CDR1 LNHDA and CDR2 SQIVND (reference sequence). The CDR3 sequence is CASSIYPGTSYEQYF. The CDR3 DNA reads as TGTGCCAGTAGTATATACCCCGGGACATCCTACGAGCAGTACTTC.

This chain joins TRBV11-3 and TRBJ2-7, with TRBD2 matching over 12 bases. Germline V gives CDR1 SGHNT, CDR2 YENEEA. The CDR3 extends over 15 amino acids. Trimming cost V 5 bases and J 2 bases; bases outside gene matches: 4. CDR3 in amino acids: CASSQTSGGTYEQYF. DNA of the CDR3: TGTGCCAGCAGCCAGACTAGCGGGGGTACCTACGAGCAGTACTTC.

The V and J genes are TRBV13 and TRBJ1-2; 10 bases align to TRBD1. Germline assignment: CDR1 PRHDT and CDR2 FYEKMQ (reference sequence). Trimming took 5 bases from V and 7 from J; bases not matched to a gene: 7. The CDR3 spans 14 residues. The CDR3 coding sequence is TGTGCCAGCAGCCCCCCCGACAGGGGGCTTGGCTACACCTTC. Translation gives CASSPPDRGLGYTF.

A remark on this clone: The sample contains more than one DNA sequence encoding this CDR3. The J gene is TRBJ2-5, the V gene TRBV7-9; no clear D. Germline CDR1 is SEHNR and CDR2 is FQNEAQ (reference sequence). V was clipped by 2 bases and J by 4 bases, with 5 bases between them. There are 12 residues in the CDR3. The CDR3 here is CASSLSGETQYF. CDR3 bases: TGTGCCAGCAGCTTATCCGGAGAGACCCAGTACTTC.